This T cell receptor beta chain derives from a study of CXCR3-negative and CXCR3-positive naive CD8 T cells. Findings of the study overall: Comparison of naive CXCR3-negative and CXCR3-positive cells revealed similar TRBV-TRBJ usage, while memory cells differed. Naive CXCR3-positive cells had TRB CDR3s more hydrophobic than those of CXCR3-negative naive cells.

Triplicate sorts of 300,000 cells per CD8+ subset. Naive CD8+ T cells had a CD45RO-CCR7+CD27+CD95- phenotype. Notes on this clonotype: Its specificity is not known.

Researchers prepared the TRB cDNA libraries using 5' RACE with UMI labels. TCRdb reworked the 5' RACE reads into one entry per CDR3 protein, no DNA. The sample includes 65,000 to 95,000 distinct CDR3 sequences. Germline V gene data show CDR1 as MDHEN and CDR2 as SYDVKM. This CDR3 contains 17 residues. The receptor comes from a human donor in good health. Some clones in this sample may be carry-over from other donors' samples. The rearrangement joins TRBV28 to TRBJ2-5; the TCRdb call, TRBD1, lacks DNA for checking. Input material: naive CXCR3- CD8+ T cells from blood. Specified subset: CD45RO-CCR7+CD27+CD95- naive CD8+ T cells lacking CXCR3 (TNR3-). The CDR3 protein is CATAHRGAGFSMETQYF. Full variable domain (remainder filled in from reference TRBV28 and TRBJ2-5): DVKVTQSSRYLVKRTGEKVFLECVQDMDHENMFWYRQDPGLGLRLIYFSYDVKMKEKGDIPEGYSVSREKKERFSLILESASTNQTSMYLCATAHRGAGFSMETQYFGPGTRLLVL.